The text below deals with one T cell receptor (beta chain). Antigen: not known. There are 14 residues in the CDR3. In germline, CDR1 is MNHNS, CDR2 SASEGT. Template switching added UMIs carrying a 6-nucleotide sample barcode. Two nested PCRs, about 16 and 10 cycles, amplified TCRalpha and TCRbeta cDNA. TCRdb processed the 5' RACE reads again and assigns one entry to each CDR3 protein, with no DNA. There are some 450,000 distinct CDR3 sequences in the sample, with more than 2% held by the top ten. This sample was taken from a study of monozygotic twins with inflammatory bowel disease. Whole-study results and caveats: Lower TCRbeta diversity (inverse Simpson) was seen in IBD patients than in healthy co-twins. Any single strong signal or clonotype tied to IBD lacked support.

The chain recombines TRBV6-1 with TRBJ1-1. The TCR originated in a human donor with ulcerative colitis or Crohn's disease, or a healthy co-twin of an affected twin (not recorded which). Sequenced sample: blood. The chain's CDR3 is CASSRSRQNTEAFF.